Listed here are 17 T cell receptor gamma chains from one sample, sequenced in a study of γδ T cells in repeated Plasmodium falciparum infection. Flow sorting of PBMC yielded separate Vgamma9/Vdelta2+ and Vdelta2-negative gammadelta T cell populations for bulk repertoire analysis. TCRdb processed the multiplex PCR reads again with the CATT caller. This table holds some 30,000 gamma-chain clones, 1.4% found once. Sequenced sample: gamma-delta T cells from blood. These TCRs come from a pool of human donors (malaria-infected and uninfected, not separated).

Comment on this clone: Since a far larger clone is one base different, this is likely a read error. The same CDR3 arises from other DNA sequences in this sample as well. A V gene of TRGV9 was called, but no J gene was assigned. Germline lookup yields CDR1 GITISATS and CDR2 ISYDGTV (reference sequence). The CDR3 has 11 amino acids. The CDR3 DNA reads as TGTGCCTTCTTGAATTATTATAAAAAACTCTTT. It is translated as CAFLNYYKKLF.

This clone ranks as medium-sized. This same CDR3 is encoded by further DNA sequences in the sample. The genes are TRGV5 and TRGJP2. With V trimmed by 0 bases and J by 4 bases, 2 bases remained unmatched. The V gene's germline CDR1 is VINAFY and CDR2 YDVSNSKD. The CDR3 spans 14 residues. This chain's CDR3 is CATWDRPSDWIKTF. CDR3 in DNA: TGTGCCACCTGGGACAGGCCTAGTGATTGGATCAAGACGTTT.

There are many counts of this clone. The protein recorded in TCRdb matches a much larger clone and deviates from this DNA's translation at residue 5, suggesting a read error; the protein here is obtained by translating the DNA. The genes are TRGV9 and TRGJ1 or TRGJ2. No J gene is reported in TCRdb; it was inferred here by comparing the DNA with germline. Germline CDR1 is GITISATS and CDR2 is ISYDGTV (reference sequence). Germline trimming cut 5 bases from V and 9 bases from J; bases unmatched to any gene: 16. This CDR3 has 14 residues. The CDR3 DNA sequence: TGTGCCTTGTGGGCGACCTCCAAGGGCTTTAAGAAACTCTTT. It codes for CALWATSKGFKKLF.

This clone was picked up many times. This sample includes further DNA sequences coding for the same CDR3. This chain links TRGV4 with TRGJ1 or TRGJ2. The CDR3 runs 13 residues. The junction had 5 bases not matched to a gene; V was cut back by 6 bases and J by 0 bases. Germline values: CDR1 EGSTGY, CDR2 YDSYTSSV. For the CDR3, the DNA is TGTGCCACCTGGACTTTGAATTATTATAAGAAACTCTTT. Its protein is CATWTLNYYKKLF.

This clone appeared many times. The protein given by TCRdb reflects a much larger clone and differs at residue 14 from this DNA's translation, likely from a read error; the protein shown is the DNA's translation. The J segment was not called; the V segment is TRGV9. The germline V gene encodes CDR1 GITISATS and CDR2 ISYDGTV (reference sequence). CDR3 size: 16 residues. In DNA, the CDR3 is TGTGCCTTGTGGGATTCGGGAGAGTTGGGCAAAAAAATCGAGGTATTT. Protein sequence: CALWDSGELGKKIEVF.

This clone was found many times. Translating this DNA gives a protein that differs at residue 8 from the TCRdb one, which belongs to a much larger clone; a read error is likely, and the protein shown is this translation. The chain is built from TRGV9 and TRGJP1. The J gene was missing in TCRdb and was found by matching the end of the DNA to germline. The CDR3 has 12 residues. Germline assignment: CDR1 GITISATS and CDR2 ISYDGTV (reference sequence). This CDR3 reads CASYTTGRFKIF. CDR3 in DNA: TGTGCCTCTTATACCACTGGTCGGTTCAAGATATTT.

To note about this clone: For this DNA, TCRdb reports the protein of a much larger clone, which diverges at residue 5, most likely from a read error; the protein presented here is translated directly from the DNA. The genes are TRGV2 and TRGJ1 or TRGJ2. TCRdb carries no J gene annotation; the J gene was assigned here by matching the DNA with germline. Germline V CDR1 and CDR2: EGSNGY, YDSYNSKV. This CDR3 region has 14 residues. The CDR3: CATWVGPGYYKKLF. As DNA, the CDR3 is TGTGCCACCTGGGTCGGGCCTGGTTATTATAAGAAACTCTTT.

This clone turned up a few times. TCRdb lists the protein of a much larger clone for this DNA, which differs at residue 7, so this is likely a read error; the protein given here is translated from the DNA itself. The CDR3, as DNA: TGTGCCACCTGGGACGGGCATTGCTATAAGAAACTCTTT. Translated, it gives CATWDGHCYKKLF. The J gene is TRGJ1 or TRGJ2, the V gene TRGV2. The CDR3 consists of 13 residues. The J segment lost 7 bases and the V segment lost 0 bases, leaving 6 bases of the junction unmatched. The germline gives CDR1 EGSNGY, CDR2 YDSYNSKV.

Only a few counts were recorded for this clone. This sequence is one base from a far larger clone and is likely a read error. Within the sample, other DNA sequences also encode this same CDR3. This rearrangement joins TRGV9 to TRGJP. Because TCRdb records no J gene, it was assigned here through a match of the DNA to germline. Germline CDR1 reads GITISATS; CDR2 reads ISYDGTV (reference sequence). The CDR3 contains 17 residues. The CDR3 sequence is CALWEVGPELGKKIKVF. The DNA of the CDR3 is TGCGCCTTGTGGGAGGTGGGACCGGAGTTGGGCAAAAAAATCAAGGTATTT.

This clone was picked up many times. A far larger clone lies a single base away; this is likely a read error. Other DNA sequences from this sample encode an identical CDR3 as well. A V gene of TRGV9 was called, but no J gene was assigned. There are 12 residues in the CDR3. Germline loops: CDR1 GITISATS, CDR2 ISYDGTV (reference sequence). CDR3 sequence reads: CALWTNYYKKLF. In nucleotides, the CDR3 is TGTGCCTTGTGGACCAATTATTATAAGAAGCTCTTT.

Remarks on this clone: A far larger clone is one base from this, pointing to a likely read error. Other DNA sequences in the sample encode the same CDR3. This chain uses TRGV2 with TRGJ1 or TRGJ2. Here the J gene came from matching the DNA to germline, since TCRdb omits it. Germline V gives CDR1 EGSNGY, CDR2 YDSYNSKV. The CDR3 totals 13 residues. The trim removed 4 bases at V and 7 bases at J, leaving 10 bases unmatched. The CDR3 loop is CATWDRARYKKLF. CDR3 coding DNA: TGTGCCACCTGGGATAGGGCGCGATATAAGAAACTCTTT.

In this sample, this clone turned up many times. This likely traces to a read error, being one base from a far larger clone. Other nucleotide sequences in the sample specify the same CDR3. V usage is TRGV9 and J usage is TRGJP. The CDR3 runs 17 residues. Looked up from germline, CDR1 is GITISATS and CDR2 is ISYDGTV (reference sequence). The CDR3 bases are TGTGCCTTGTGGGAGGTGGTATCCGAGTTGGGCAAAAAAATCAAGGTATTC. Translated, it gives CALWEVVSELGKKIKVF.

This clone has ten or more counts. TCRdb's protein for this DNA is that of a much larger clone and differs from the translation at residue 5, likely a read error; the protein shown is the DNA translation. The chain has TRGV9 and TRGJP. The CDR3 is 17 residues long. Germline V gene lookup returns CDR1 GITISATS and CDR2 ISYDGTV (reference sequence). In nucleotides, the CDR3 is TGTGCCTTGTGGGGGGTGCGGCAAGAGTTGGGCAAAAAAATCAAGGTATTT. Translated: CALWGVRQELGKKIKVF.

This clone has a handful of counts. The protein given by TCRdb reflects a much larger clone and differs at residue 6 from this DNA's translation, likely from a read error; the protein shown is the DNA's translation. The chain couples TRGV9 to TRGJP. TCRdb lists no J gene, so it was determined here by aligning the DNA to germline. The length of the CDR3 is 14 residues. Germline CDR1 GITISATS, CDR2 ISYDGTV (reference sequence). With V trimmed by 3 bases and J by 12 bases, 5 bases remained unmatched. CDR3 coding DNA: TGTGCCTTGTGGGAGATGGCGGGCAAAAAAATCAAGGTATTT. This encodes CALWEMAGKKIKVF.

Regarding this clone: The amino acid sequence in TCRdb belongs to a much larger clone and departs from this DNA's translation at residue 5, likely a sequencing read error; the sequence shown is translated from the DNA. The rearrangement uses TRGV4 and TRGJ1 or TRGJ2. The V gene end was trimmed by 4 bases and the J gene end by 6 bases; junction bases not matched to a gene: 12. This CDR3 has 14 amino acids. Germline V gene lookup returns CDR1 EGSTGY and CDR2 YDSYTSSV. The CDR3 DNA is TGTGCCACCTGGGAACCTCCTCTAACTTATAAGAAACTCTTT. Encoded protein: CATWEPPLTYKKLF.

This clone was detected ten times or more. The likely explanation is a read error, given a far larger clone one base away. The sample holds other DNA sequences that translate to the same CDR3. V usage is TRGV9 and J usage is TRGJ1 or TRGJ2. The CDR3 is 14 amino acids. CDR1 GITISATS and CDR2 ISYDGTV come from the germline V gene (reference sequence). CDR3 DNA sequence: TGTGCCCTGTGGGAGGTGCGGGTGGAGTATAAGAAACTCTTT. Its translation: CALWEVRVEYKKLF.

Concerning this clone: TCRdb's listed protein matches a much larger clone and diverges from this DNA's translation at residue 5, likely through a read error; the protein shown comes from the DNA. The chain uses TRGV2 and TRGJ1 or TRGJ2. No J gene was available from TCRdb, and it was assigned here by a germline match of the DNA. This CDR3 comprises 13 residues. Trimming cost V 5 bases and J 5 bases; bases outside gene matches: 9. CDR1 and CDR2 from the germline V gene are EGSNGY and YDSYNSKV. This CDR3 reads CATWGPKDYKKLF. DNA of the CDR3: TGTGCCACCTGGGGCCCCAAGGATTATAAGAAACTCTTT.